Listed below are T cell receptor beta chains from one sample, sequenced in a study of blood T cell repertoires in COVID-19. TCRdb keeps only in-frame clones here, not all; method: immunoSEQ multiplex PCR. Counted here are over 300,000 clones, 70% to 90% occurring once; the ten biggest clones make up roughly 8.9%. Sequenced input: PBMCs or T cells enriched from blood (not recorded which). The receptor set was obtained from a woman between 35 and 50 years old who had recovered from COVID-19. The CDR3 runs from the conserved cysteine through the conserved F or W. The D gene is left open where the match is weak. Where a row states a size, it is once, few, many or the class of an expanded clone; other rows omit it.

D | J | size | V | CDR3 | DNA
NA | TRBJ1-1 | NA | TRBV21-1 | CASSSGLWTEAFF | TGTGCCAGCAGCTCTGGGCTCTGGACTGAAGCTTTCTTT
TRBD1 | TRBJ2-7 | few | TRBV19 | CASSTRQGNIYEQYF | TGTGCCAGTAGTACCCGACAGGGCAATATCTACGAGCAGTACTTC
TRBD1 | TRBJ1-1 | few | TRBV2 | CASSERAGGNTEAFF | TGTGCCAGCAGTGAACGGGCAGGGGGTAACACTGAAGCTTTCTTT
TRBD2 | TRBJ2-1 | medium-sized | TRBV7-9 | CASSLGRGGLHNEQFF | TGTGCCAGCAGCTTAGGGCGGGGGGGTTTGCACAATGAGCAGTTCTTC
NA | TRBJ1-5 | few | TRBV5-1 | CASSFAGNPSQPQHF | TGCGCCAGCAGCTTCGCAGGAAACCCTTCTCAGCCCCAGCATTTT
TRBD2 | TRBJ2-1 | NA | TRBV5-1 | CASRGMAGGYYDEQFF | TGCGCCAGCCGGGGAATGGCGGGAGGCTATTACGATGAGCAGTTCTTC
TRBD2 | TRBJ2-3 | NA | TRBV30 | CAWSVRRAGGLADTQYF | TGTGCCTGGAGTGTACGGAGAGCGGGGGGGCTCGCAGATACGCAGTATTTT
NA | TRBJ1-1 | NA | TRBV4-3 | CASSQERGLGAFF | TGCGCCAGCAGCCAAGAAAGGGGGTTGGGAGCTTTCTTT
TRBD1 | TRBJ1-1 | medium-sized | TRBV19 | CASSIQGATEAFF | TGTGCCAGTAGTATCCAGGGGGCAACTGAAGCTTTCTTT
TRBD1 | TRBJ2-1 | NA | TRBV7-2 | CASSQGTVRQQFF | TGTGCCAGCAGCCAAGGGACAGTTCGGCAGCAGTTCTTC
NA | TRBJ1-2 | NA | TRBV5-4 | CASSAPRNYGYTF | TGTGCCAGCAGCGCTCCTAGGAACTATGGCTACACCTTC
NA | TRBJ2-7 | NA | TRBV21-1 | CASSGGTSAQVQYF | TGTGCCAGCAGCGGTGGGACTAGCGCGCAAGTGCAGTACTTC
NA | TRBJ1-1 | NA | TRBV2 | CASSERGWGTEAFF | TGTGCCAGCAGTGAAAGGGGATGGGGCACTGAAGCTTTCTTT
NA | TRBJ1-5 | NA | TRBV19 | CASSKTVQEPQHF | TGTGCCAGTAGTAAGACAGTTCAGGAGCCCCAGCATTTT
TRBD1 | TRBJ2-7 | NA | TRBV5-6 | CASSLRQGAINEQYF | TGTGCCAGCAGCTTGCGACAGGGGGCTATCAACGAGCAGTACTTC
NA | TRBJ1-2 | NA | TRBV7-9 | CASSLEGGGYTF | TGTGCCAGCAGCTTAGAAGGGGGAGGCTACACCTTC
NA | TRBJ1-5 | few | TRBV5-1 | CASSLKGGGNQPQHF | TGCGCCAGCAGCCTGAAGGGAGGTGGTAATCAGCCCCAGCATTTT
NA | TRBJ2-7 | NA | TRBV11-3 | CASSLTEVYEQYF | TGTGCCAGCAGCTTAACCGAGGTCTACGAGCAGTACTTC
NA | TRBJ1-5 | once | TRBV30 | CAWTPSGHPNQPQHF | TGTGCCTGGACCCCCTCGGGACACCCTAATCAGCCCCAGCATTTT
NA | TRBJ2-7 | NA | TRBV9 | CASSVDGTYEQYF | TGTGCCAGCAGCGTAGACGGTACCTACGAGCAGTACTTC
TRBD2 | TRBJ2-1 | NA | TRBV6-5 | CASSWTSGSPNEQFF | TGTGCCAGCAGTTGGACTAGCGGGAGCCCCAATGAGCAGTTCTTC
TRBD2 | TRBJ2-7 | NA | TRBV29-1 | CSAGTSGRIGSEQYF | TGCAGCGCTGGGACTAGCGGGAGGATTGGTTCCGAGCAGTACTTC
NA | TRBJ1-3 | NA | TRBV10-3 | CAISEGGIGNTIYF | TGTGCCATCAGTGAGGGGGGGATTGGAAACACCATATATTTT
NA | TRBJ2-1 | NA | TRBV19 | CASRTAGNEQFF | TGTGCCAGTAGGACAGCCGGAAATGAGCAGTTCTTC
TRBD2 | TRBJ2-7 | NA | TRBV11-1 | CASSPGLAVVGEQYF | TGTGCCAGCAGCCCGGGGCTAGCGGTAGTAGGCGAGCAGTACTTC
NA | TRBJ1-4 | few | TRBV7-9 | CASSLESGWEKLFF | TGTGCCAGCAGCCTCGAATCAGGGTGGGAAAAACTGTTTTTT
NA | TRBJ2-3 | NA | TRBV5-4 | CASSFRARSTDTQYF | TGTGCCAGCAGCTTCAGGGCTAGGAGCACAGATACGCAGTATTTT
TRBD2 | TRBJ2-1 | NA | TRBV4-2 | CASSLAGTNYNEQFF | TGTGCCAGCAGCCTAGCTGGGACTAACTACAATGAGCAGTTCTTC
NA | TRBJ2-7 | NA | TRBV5-1 | CASSRGGSYEQYF | TGCGCCAGCAGCCGAGGGGGTTCCTACGAGCAGTACTTC
TRBD2 | TRBJ2-5 | NA | TRBV4-2 | CASSRPGTSGSETQYF | TGTGCCAGCAGCCGGCCCGGGACTAGCGGGAGTGAGACCCAGTACTTC
NA | TRBJ2-1 | NA | TRBV7-7 | CASSLDRTDFNEQFF | TGTGCTAGCAGCTTAGATCGGACAGACTTTAATGAGCAGTTCTTC
NA | TRBJ2-6 | once | TRBV27 | CARARGSLMGANVLTF | TGTGCCAGAGCAAGGGGTTCTCTTATGGGGGCCAACGTCCTGACTTTC
NA | TRBJ1-6 | once | TRBV6-5 | CASSYRGSPLHF | TGTGCCAGCAGTTACCGGGGTTCACCCCTCCACTTT
NA | TRBJ2-7 | NA | TRBV19 | CASSLQGGYEQYF | TGTGCCAGTAGTCTTCAGGGGGGCTACGAGCAGTACTTC
NA | TRBJ2-2 | NA | TRBV19 | CASSIVGGANTGELFF | TGTGCCAGTAGTATAGTCGGCGGTGCGAACACCGGGGAGCTGTTTTTT
TRBD1 | TRBJ2-3 | NA | TRBV7-3 | CASSNRGEDTQYF | TGTGCCAGCAGCAACAGGGGGGAGGATACGCAGTATTTT
NA | TRBJ2-2 | NA | TRBV11-3 | CASSHRETGELFF | TGTGCCAGCAGCCACAGGGAAACCGGGGAGCTGTTTTTT
NA | TRBJ2-1 | NA | TRBV11-3 | CASSLSGIPYNEQFF | TGTGCCAGCAGTCTTTCAGGGATCCCGTACAATGAGCAGTTCTTC
NA | TRBJ2-6 | NA | TRBV19 | CASSQGLSGANVLTF | TGTGCCAGTAGTCAGGGGCTCTCTGGGGCCAACGTCCTGACTTTC
NA | TRBJ1-2 | NA | TRBV21-1 | CASSKVLWVGGAQNYGYTF | TGTGCCAGCAGCAAAGTGCTCTGGGTGGGGGGTGCACAAAACTATGGCTACACCTTC
TRBD2 | TRBJ2-3 | NA | TRBV7-2 | CASSLWGSGSTDTQYF | TGTGCCAGCAGCTTATGGGGTAGCGGGAGCACAGATACGCAGTATTTT
TRBD2 | TRBJ2-7 | NA | TRBV28 | CASIPGLLTYEQYF | TGTGCCAGCATCCCGGGACTACTCACCTACGAGCAGTACTTC